This TCR beta chain originates from a study of CD8 T cells in Susac syndrome. Those who served as multiple sclerosis controls were treatment-naive patients with stable or active relapsing-remitting disease. TEMRA cells were FACS-enriched, with CD8+ and CD4+ T cells isolated negatively. It was with random hexamers that 0.5 to 1 ug RNA was reverse transcribed. By means of immunoSEQ multiplex PCR, TCR beta CDR3 spanning 54 Vbeta and 13 Jbeta underwent amplification. MiXCR, run by TCRdb on the immunoSEQ multiplex PCR reads, gives a single entry per CDR3 protein. Of about 300,000 distinct CDR3 sequences detected, 75% to 85% appear once; the ten largest clones hold approximately 0.2%. This TCR came from a human donor with multiple sclerosis. The sample was CD8+ T cells from PBMCs.

Here the CDR3 reads CASSYGQPYEQYF. As DNA, the CDR3 is TGTGCCAGCAGTTACGGACAGCCCTACGAGCAGTACTTC. This chain connects TRBV14 to TRBJ2-7, with D possibly TRBD1 on 6 matching bases. Germline lookup yields CDR1 SGHDN and CDR2 FVKESK. The germline V and J ends were trimmed by 6 bases and 2 bases, with 11 bases remaining between them. The CDR3 totals 13 residues.